These 23 T cell receptor beta chains originate from one sample sequenced in a study of kidney transplant recipient with SARS-CoV-2 infection. TCRdb re-derived calls from the reads in MiXCR, one entry per CDR3 protein. The sample has fewer than 250,000 distinct CDR3 sequences, 25% to 35% seen once. The sequencing used a blood sample, collected at baseline and between days 110 and 120 from a kidney transplant recipient. These receptors all come from a male patient in his thirties who had COVID-19 and was a kidney transplant recipient. Some T cells may be provided by the graft donor.

In the case of this clonotype: A clone one base away is much larger, so this may be a read error. The CDR3 here is CASSWLRESDEQYF. The CDR3 DNA reads as TGTGCCAGCAGTTGGCTCAGGGAATCTGACGAGCAGTACTTC. The rearrangement joins TRBV6-5 to TRBJ2-7; possibly TRBD1 for D (5 bases). Between the trimmed V and J ends, which lost 4 bases and 5 bases, there was a span of 15 bases. This CDR3 has 14 amino acids. Germline V lookup: CDR1 MNHEY, CDR2 SVGAGI.

This clonotype showed up many times. This chain links TRBV4-3 with TRBJ1-4, with 8 nucleotides matching TRBD1. The V segment lost 0 bases and the J segment 7 bases; nucleotides outside the gene matches: 7. This CDR3 has 16 amino acids. Germline V CDR1 and CDR2: LGHNA, YSLEER. The CDR3 DNA is TGCGCCAGCAGCCAAGACGGACAGGGTGGTGGTGAAAAACTGTTTTTT. Its protein product is CASSQDGQGGGEKLFF.

As concerns this clonotype: A much larger clonotype is one base distant, so this may be a read error. The chain links TRBV19 to TRBJ1-5; maybe TRBD1 (5 bases). V was clipped by 4 bases and J by 3 bases, with 16 bases between them. The CDR3 is 16 amino acids. The germline V gene encodes CDR1 LNHDA and CDR2 SQIVND (reference sequence). The CDR3 is CASSTAYRTPNQPQHF. CDR3 nucleotide sequence: TGTGCCAGTAGTACAGCTTACAGGACCCCCAATCAGCCCCAGCATTTT.

This clonotype was observed many times. CDR3 protein: CASSSFQKNYGYTF. CDR3 nucleotide sequence: TGTGCCAGCAGCTCTTTCCAAAAAAACTATGGCTACACCTTC. The chain is built from TRBV5-6 and TRBJ1-2; D call uncertain. The CDR3 totals 14 residues. The germline CDR1 and CDR2 sequences are SGHDT and YYEEEE. Trimming took off 3 bases at V and 2 bases at J, with 11 bases between the two ends. Together with reference TRBV5-6 and TRBJ1-2, the CDR3 gives the full variable domain: DAGVTQSPTHLIKTRGQQVTLRCSPKSGHDTVSWYQQALGQGPQFIFQYYEEEERQRGNFPDRFSGHQFPNYSSELNVNALLLGDSALYLCASSSFQKNYGYTFGSGTRLTVV.

In its sample, this clonotype was seen many times. The rearrangement uses TRBV11-2 and TRBJ1-2; D remains unclear. The CDR3 covers 17 residues. Per germline, CDR1 SGHAT and CDR2 FQNNGV. Trimming shortened V by 5 bases and J by 4 bases, and 23 bases separated the two germline ends. Here the CDR3 reads CASSHLITSRKTYGYTF. The CDR3 DNA sequence: TGTGCCAGCAGCCATTTAATAACAAGCAGAAAGACCTATGGCTACACCTTC.

About this clonotype itself: One end of the junction varies from germline; a read error may be responsible. The rearrangement links TRBV5-1 to TRBJ1-4, with D perhaps matching TRBD1 (5 bases). Germline CDR1 is SGHRS and CDR2 is YFSETQ. This CDR3 comprises 13 residues. In nucleotides, the CDR3 is TGCGCCAGCACCCGGGACTCTAATGAAAAACCGTTTTTT. Amino acid sequence: CASTRDSNEKPFF.

This clonotype occurred many times. This rearrangement joins TRBV3-1 to TRBJ1-1; 7 positions agree with TRBD1. The CDR3 length is 16 residues. J lost 2 bases, V lost 4 bases, and 10 bases had no gene match. The germline V gene has CDR1 LGHDT and CDR2 YNNKEL (reference sequence). The CDR3, as DNA: TGTGCCAGCAGCCTATATGGCCAGGGGGGAAACACTGAAGCTTTCTTT. Encoded protein: CASSLYGQGGNTEAFF.

This clonotype was recorded many times. The gene calls are TRBV10-3 and TRBJ1-5, with D uncertain. The CDR3 contains 14 residues. V was pared by 0 bases and J by 7 bases, with 10 bases between. The germline V gene encodes CDR1 ENHRY and CDR2 SYGVKD. The CDR3 here is CAISESRVGQPQHF. CDR3 coding DNA: TGTGCCATCAGTGAGTCTAGGGTCGGGCAGCCCCAGCATTTT.

This clonotype was counted ten times or more. The rearrangement uses TRBV6-2 or TRBV6-3 and TRBJ1-2, with no clear D. Germline CDR1 reads MNHEY; CDR2 reads SVGEGT. Deletions cut 5 bases from V and 4 bases from J, with 23 bases between. The CDR3 is 17 residues long. CDR3 loop: CASSGTVCIGKTYGYTF. For the CDR3, the DNA is TGTGCCAGCAGTGGAACGGTCTGCATCGGAAAGACCTATGGCTACACCTTC.

The CDR3 nucleotides are TGTGCCAGTAGTGTAGCCGTCATCGGGTTGGGTGAAGCTTTCTTT. Translated, it gives CASSVAVIGLGEAFF. The gene calls are TRBV19 and TRBJ1-1; D gene ambiguous. This CDR3 comprises 15 residues. V shed 5 bases and J shed 7 bases, with 20 bases lying between them. Looked up from germline, CDR1 is LNHDA and CDR2 is SQIVND (reference sequence).

Many counts were recorded for this clonotype. The chain's CDR3 is CASSSPQGATGYTF. The CDR3 region has the DNA TGTGCCAGCAGTTCCCCACAGGGGGCTACGGGCTACACCTTC. The chain combines TRBV27 with TRBJ1-2; 9 bases match TRBD1. Trimming removed 4 bases from V and 8 bases from J; junction bases left unmatched: 8. CDR3 length: 14 residues. CDR1 is MNHEY, CDR2 SMNVEV, per germline (reference sequence).

As concerns this clonotype: A much larger clone lies a single base off, so this may be a read error. This sequence joins TRBV4-1 and TRBJ2-1; a weak D match, TRBD1 (5 bases). The CDR3 runs 17 residues. Germline V lookup: CDR1 MGHRA, CDR2 YSYEKL. The CDR3 region is CAGSQGPLGSGTDEQFF. In DNA, the CDR3 is TGCGCCGGCAGCCAGGGCCCATTAGGGTCGGGTACAGATGAGCAGTTCTTC.

In regard to this clonotype: A read error is possible here, since a much larger clone lies one base away. This chain joins TRBV28 and TRBJ1-1, with D possibly being TRBD1 (5 bases). V was trimmed by 5 bases and J by 6 bases, leaving 13 bases between them. This CDR3 has 13 residues. CDR1 is MDHEN, CDR2 SYDVKM, per germline. As DNA, the CDR3 is TGTGCCAGCAGTATGGGTTGGGACGCTGAAGCTTTCTTT. This gives the protein CASSMGWDAEAFF.

Turning to this clonotype: The junction shows a germline mismatch at one end, possibly a read error. The CDR3 loop reads CASSYGGSSHNEQFF. The CDR3 DNA reads TGTGCCAGCAGTTATGGCGGAAGCTCCCACAATGAGCAGTTCTTC. The rearrangement uses TRBV6-6 and TRBJ2-1; no clear D gene. Germline V gene data show CDR1 as MNHNY and CDR2 as SVGAGI (reference sequence). The CDR3 is made up of 15 amino acids.

Worth noting for this clonotype: A junction end diverges from the germline sequence, so it may reflect a read error. The genes are TRBV7-2 and TRBJ1-2, with 9 nucleotides matching TRBD1. This CDR3 is built from 13 residues. Germline values: CDR1 SGHTA, CDR2 FQGNSA. The CDR3 region is CAGSRRTGDGYTF. The CDR3 nucleotides are TGTGCCGGCAGCCGCCGGACAGGGGACGGCTACACCTTC.

As regards this clonotype: A much larger clone lies a single base off, so this may be a read error. Since no conserved phenylalanine or tryptophan closes the CDR3, a read error is the likely cause. The V gene is TRBV5-6, the J gene TRBJ1-2, with unresolved D. Germline V gene sequence: CDR1 SGHDT, CDR2 YYEEEE. The CDR3 totals 16 residues. V lost 6 bases and J lost 4, with 22 bases in between. This chain's CDR3 is CASIRYNSRKTYGYTL. CDR3 sequence (DNA): TGTGCCAGCATCAGGTACAATAGTCGAAAGACCTATGGCTACACCCTC.

In its sample, this clonotype was seen once. Given a much more abundant clone one base away, this may be a read error. The CDR3 spells CASSFQGGGGLPLHF. CDR3 in DNA: TGTGCCAGCAGTTTTCAAGGGGGCGGTGGCTTACCCCTCCACTTT. This chain connects TRBV28 to TRBJ1-6; 7 bases agree with TRBD1. The V and J ends lost 3 bases and 12 bases, in that order; junction bases with no gene match: 11. This CDR3 spans 15 amino acids. In germline, CDR1 is MDHEN, CDR2 SYDVKM.

The chain is built from TRBV3-1 and TRBJ2-1; 8 bases fit TRBD2. With 1 base clipped from V and 1 base from J, the junction kept 0 bases outside the gene matches. Germline values: CDR1 LGHDT, CDR2 YNNKEL (reference sequence). The CDR3 has 15 residues. CDR3 nucleotide sequence: TGTGCCAGCAGCCAAGCGGGGGGGTCCTACAATGAGCAGTTCTTC. Translation: CASSQAGGSYNEQFF.

Only a few counts were recorded for this clonotype. J is TRBJ2-5 and V is TRBV3-1; D gene uncertain. This CDR3 has 17 amino acids. V dropped 5 bases and J dropped 5 bases, with 24 bases sitting between them. CDR1 is LGHDT, CDR2 YNNKEL, per germline (reference sequence). CDR3 sequence (DNA): TGTGCCAGCAGCGTGAGTACTCCCATTTCTTTCTCTGAGACCCAGTACTTC. It yields the protein CASSVSTPISFSETQYF.

This clonotype came up many times. The CDR3 bases are TGTGCCAGCAGCTTAGCGTCCAGTTCTAGCACAGATACGCAGTATTTT. The encoded protein is CASSLASSSSTDTQYF. J is TRBJ2-3 and V is TRBV7-2; D not resolved. Germline V lookup: CDR1 SGHTA, CDR2 FQGNSA. This CDR3 contains 16 residues. V was pared by 0 bases and J by 0 bases, with 10 bases between.

This clonotype was counted between two and nine times. The chain combines TRBV7-2 with TRBJ2-3, with D possibly TRBD2 on 7 matching bases. Trimming took off 5 bases at V and 4 bases at J, with 16 bases between the two ends. Germline lookup yields CDR1 SGHTA and CDR2 FQGNSA. This CDR3 has 15 amino acids. The CDR3 DNA follows: TGTGCCAGCAGCCCTTTGGGGGGGCTGGCAGATACGCAGTATTTT. Translating gives CASSPLGGLADTQYF.

A note on this clonotype: A much larger clone differs from this one at a single base, so this may be a read error. Since the CDR3 does not end with the conserved phenylalanine or tryptophan, this likely comes from a read error. The chain recombines TRBV11-3 with TRBJ1-2; D unclear. Germline CDR1 and CDR2: SGHNT and YENEEA. The V and J ends lost 5 bases and 4 bases respectively, with 23 bases between them. The CDR3 contains 17 residues. The CDR3 here is CASSAKYDLGKTYGYTL. CDR3 nucleotides: TGTGCCAGCAGCGCAAAGTACGATCTCGGAAAGACCTATGGCTACACCCTC.

This clonotype was detected ten times or more. V is TRBV10-1 and J is TRBJ1-2, with unresolved D. This CDR3 region has 17 residues. V lost 4 bases to trimming and J lost 4 bases, with 22 bases between them. CDR1 is WNHNN and CDR2 is SYGVQD in the germline V gene (reference sequence). DNA for the CDR3: TGCGCCAGCAGTGCCACGAGAAGATCGCGAAAGACCTATGGCTACACCTTC. It yields the protein CASSATRRSRKTYGYTF.